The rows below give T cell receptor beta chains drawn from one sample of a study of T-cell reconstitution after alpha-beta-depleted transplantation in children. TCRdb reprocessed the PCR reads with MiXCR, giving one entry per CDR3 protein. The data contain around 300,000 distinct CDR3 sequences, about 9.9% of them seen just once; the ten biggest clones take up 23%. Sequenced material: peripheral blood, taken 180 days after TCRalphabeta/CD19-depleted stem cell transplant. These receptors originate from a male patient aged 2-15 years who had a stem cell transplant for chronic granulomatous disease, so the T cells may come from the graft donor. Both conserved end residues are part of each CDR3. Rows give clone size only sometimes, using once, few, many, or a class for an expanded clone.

CASSFGTRTDTQYF	few	TRBV5-4
CASSPGTQGTQYF	few	TRBV18
CATSMEDGLRELFF	many	TRBV15
CASSYRGPKVGNSPLHF	many	TRBV6-5
CSARINSNQPQHF	many	TRBV20-1
CASSLRVGPDTQYF	many	TRBV5-1
CASRRDTNYGYTF	many	TRBV16
CASSVGVGLADTQYF	many	TRBV9
CASSSHPEGSTDTQYF	many	TRBV9
CAISGGTTYEQYF	few	TRBV10-3
CASSVPRERPDTQYF	NA	TRBV6-1
CATSDFPPESVGPPDGELFF	many	TRBV24-1
CASSLTAGSLQETQYF	many	TRBV5-1
CASSLSWGSEQYF	many	TRBV7-3
CASSPKGLAGYTDTQYF	many	TRBV3-1
CASSSAGTRRKSGELFF	many	TRBV6-5
CAISMTSGDTDTQYF	many	TRBV10-3
CASSSLGQGNYGYTF	few	TRBV7-2
CASSVSVYEQYF	many	TRBV3-1
CASSRTIGTSTTEAFF	many	TRBV5-6
CSAGGGYTGELFF	NA	TRBV29-1
CASSYAGGATEAFF	many	TRBV6-5
CASSLRSLAVQETQYF	many	TRBV7-6
CAWRANRGWPNEKLFF	many	TRBV30
CASRDPGTVNTGELFF	NA	TRBV2
CASSEEGRATDTQYF	many	TRBV6-1
CASSVGQGLNGYTF	few	TRBV25-1
CASSLSTGATYEQYF	many	TRBV7-6
CASRGRGGNTGELFF	many	TRBV27
CSVEVKNIQYF	many	TRBV29-1
CASSYKTGLSTDTQYF	many	TRBV6-5
CASRSGHYNEQFF	many	TRBV27
CASSPDPPNTGELFF	many	TRBV18
CATTDGGDSYNEQFF	many	TRBV12-3/TRBV12-4
CASSLVLRGPTGELFF	NA	TRBV7-2
CSARVTSYEQYF	many	TRBV20-1
CASSQGLTSGNTIYF	many	TRBV7-6
CASSRRESGGAYNEQFF	many	TRBV18
CDSTLGAALAGVTETQYF	NA	TRBV12-3/TRBV12-4
CAWMGASGSALTGELFF	many	TRBV30
CASSQGQSFYGYTF	many	TRBV3-1
CASRSTGELFF	many	TRBV28
CASSNPGGLSYEQYF	many	TRBV5-1
CASSLSGPYEQYF	many	TRBV4-2
CASSVQGNSGTDTQYF	many	TRBV9
CASSHDPDRGYEQYF	many	TRBV3-1
CASSLAEAGGPDTQYF	many	TRBV5-4
CSGIRSTGELFF	many	TRBV29-1
CASSLVPTPTSKKDTQYF	many	TRBV5-1